This T cell receptor beta chain was captured by sequencing in a study of control samples from healthy donors and cancer patients. Germline-derived CDR1 and CDR2 are SNHLY and FYNNEI. The CDR3 sequence is 14 residues long. V gave up 8 bases and J gave up 8 bases, with 21 bases separating them. TCRdb's copy holds only in-frame clones and misses some; the assay was immunoSEQ multiplex PCR. Among 100,000 to 150,000 clones, about 91% were seen once, and the ten largest hold about 9%. The sequencing input was blood. This TCR came from a young man in good health. This chain uses TRBV2 with TRBJ1-2, with D uncertain. The DNA of the CDR3 is TGTGCCAGCCGTACGGACGGCGGGATTTGGGGCTACACCTTC. Amino acid sequence: CASRTDGGIWGYTF.